What follows are 9 T cell receptor beta chains derived from one specimen sequenced in a study of blood T cell repertoires in COVID-19. TCRdb's copy holds only in-frame clones and misses some; the assay was immunoSEQ multiplex PCR. The repertoire includes more than 90,000 clones, approximately 91% of them detected once, and about 18% sits in the top ten. Sequenced sample: peripheral blood. Every receptor here comes from a man aged 45-65 years with acute or convalescent COVID-19.

The rearrangement links TRBV5-4 to TRBJ1-1; no reliable D call. V was clipped by 0 bases and J by 1 base, with 7 bases between them. Germline V CDR1 and CDR2: SGHNT, YYREEE (reference sequence). The length of the CDR3 is 14 residues. The CDR3 protein is CASSLVGGNTEAFF. In DNA form, the CDR3 reads TGTGCCAGCAGCTTGGTCGGAGGGAACACTGAAGCTTTCTTT.

The rearrangement joins TRBV5-6 to TRBJ1-1; D gene ambiguous. The germline V and J ends were trimmed by 5 bases and 3 bases, with 8 bases remaining between them. The CDR3 spans 12 residues. CDR1 SGHDT and CDR2 YYEEEE come from the germline V gene. CDR3: CASRRRDTEAFF. The CDR3 region has the DNA TGTGCCAGCAGGCGGAGGGACACTGAAGCTTTCTTT.

The rearrangement uses TRBV29-1 and TRBJ1-6; no clear D. In germline, CDR1 is SQVTM, CDR2 ANQGSEA. V lost 5 bases and J lost 10, with 15 bases in between. There are 13 residues in the CDR3. This chain's CDR3 is CSVSGPAGSPLHF. The DNA of the CDR3 is TGCAGCGTTTCCGGACCTGCGGGGTCACCCCTCCACTTT.

J is TRBJ1-1 and V is TRBV7-2; D is perhaps TRBD1 (5 bases). CDR3 size: 13 residues. Trimming pared 1 base from V and 10 bases from J, leaving 13 bases between. CDR1 and CDR2 (germline): SGHTA, FQGNSA. In nucleotides, the CDR3 is TGTGCCAGCAGCTTAGGGGCAGGGCGGGGAGCTTTCTTT. Protein sequence: CASSLGAGRGAFF. The whole variable domain, filled in from reference TRBV7-2 and TRBJ1-1, reads GAGVSQSPSNKVTEKGKDVELRCDPISGHTALYWYRQSLGQGLEFLIYFQGNSAPDKSGLPSDRFSAERTGGSVSTLTIQRTQQEDSAVYLCASSLGAGRGAFFGQGTRLTVV.

The V gene is TRBV4-1, the J gene TRBJ1-5, with a weak D call TRBD1 (6 bases). V was cut by 2 bases and J by 7 bases, with 18 bases left in between. This CDR3 is 16 amino acids long. Germline V lookup: CDR1 MGHRA, CDR2 YSYEKL. The CDR3 DNA reads as TGCGCCAGCAGCCAACGAAGGGGGAGGGGTGGACAGCCCCAGCATTTT. As protein: CASSQRRGRGGQPQHF.

V gene TRBV18 combines with J gene TRBJ1-3, with D hard to call. The V gene's germline CDR1 is KGHSH and CDR2 LQKENI. Trimming took off 0 bases at V and 1 base at J, with 7 bases between the two ends. This CDR3 is 15 amino acids long. The CDR3 DNA is TGTGCCAGCTCACCACCGTCGGGGTCTGGAAACACCATATATTTT. Residues: CASSPPSGSGNTIYF.

CDR3 in amino acids: CASSLAGGDYGYTF. The CDR3 coding sequence is TGCGCCAGCAGCCTGGCTGGCGGGGACTATGGCTACACCTTC. This chain links TRBV5-1 with TRBJ1-2; D is ambiguous. Looked up from germline, CDR1 is SGHRS and CDR2 is YFSETQ. Trimming stripped 4 bases from V and 3 bases from J, with 13 bases between. The CDR3 is made up of 14 amino acids.

On this clone itself: Other nucleotide sequences in the sample specify the same CDR3. This chain uses TRBV7-2 with TRBJ1-5; D unresolved. There are 14 residues in the CDR3. The germline V and J ends were trimmed by 0 bases and 4 bases, with 7 bases remaining between them. In germline, CDR1 is SGHTA, CDR2 FQGNSA. The CDR3 region is CASSLAGGNQPQHF. CDR3 sequence (DNA): TGTGCCAGCAGCTTAGCGGGAGGGAATCAGCCCCAGCATTTT.

This clone has just one count. CDR3 DNA sequence: TGCGCCAGCAGCCATCAAACCGGGGGGGCCGGAACAGATACGCAGTATTTT. The encoded protein is CASSHQTGGAGTDTQYF. The genes are TRBV4-1 and TRBJ2-3; 8 positions agree with TRBD2. Germline CDR1 reads MGHRA; CDR2 reads YSYEKL. V dropped 3 bases and J dropped 3; count of bases not matched to a gene: 11. CDR3 size: 17 residues.